The present entry profiles one TCR beta chain with its context. This receptor's antigen is unknown. Base quality data are lacking; no much larger clone is found one base away. The sample comes from a study of T cell repertoires in breast cancer listed by TCRdb under 2016. About the investigation overall: The study profiled tumors, lymph nodes and peripheral blood lymphocytes from breast cancer patients, plus peripheral blood from healthy control donors. Most of the roughly 20 patient tumors analyzed for shared TCRs were ER+/PR+. The controls were nine healthy donors whose age range was similar to that of the patients. On average, about 550,000 sequences per sample and approximately 9.5 reads per input cell were obtained by sequencing. Given the low mutational burden of breast cancer and the rarity of common mutations in breast cancer, it was reasoned that TCRs shared between breast cancer patients would target shared antigens. After being minced and digested with Liberase and DNase, tumors and tumor-involved lymph nodes were passed through 70-um and 40-um filters. Tumor-free lymph nodes were processed with no enzymatic digestion, and blood samples were separated using Ficoll.

Receptor libraries were prepared by emulsion pairing. Unpaired genes were suppressed by a second nested PCR with blocking oligos, after which a third nested PCR added Illumina adaptors and barcodes. Each master mix for emulsion RT-PCR held about 4,500-260,000 T cells along with C-region, Stepout and V-region primers. The emulsions were generated using the Micellula Emulsion and Purification Kit, and the RT-PCR was run with Qiagen OneStep RT-PCR reagents. The pooled libraries were sequenced on an Illumina MiSeq using paired-end 2 x 250 reads. The authors processed their data as follows. Read pairs were joined in Galaxy and clipped at the engineered overlap into separate alpha and beta files; unclipped reads were discarded. Alpha-beta pairs were assigned with CompleteTCR, a MiTCR-based pipeline that links chains sharing read cluster identifiers using an R script. TCR sequences seen only once, which were about 1-3%, were removed as potential sequencing errors. Clones were called with MiXCR by TCRdb after fastp trimmed the public reads at Q25, and only in-frame beta chains were retained. Each entry is one CDR3 protein sequence, shown with its most common DNA and genes. The V and J calls come from TCRdb's annotation, not from the publication. The sample yields about 40,000 distinct CDR3 sequences; over 40% were counted once. Of the sample, less than 70% is held by the ten largest clones.

Here is what the overall study found, with its caveats: Roughly 18 TCR pairs were shared across seven or more patient tumors and were rarely found in control blood, which suggested possible tumor specificity. Tumor-involved sentinel lymph nodes shared about fourfold more TCRs with matched tumor repertoires than tumor-free nodes (about 7.7% versus 2%). Discarding singleton TCRs and sampling only part of each tumor may have missed genuine antitumor clones. Emulsion RT-PCR was regarded as qualitative rather than quantitative, because clone recovery was skewed by transcript abundance and primer differences. Shared TCRs were encoded by various nucleotide sequences, which suggests selection and expansion based on antigen. TRBV7 predominated among shared TCRs, which may reflect tumor recognition or a mispriming bias from eight TRBV7 primers.

Via the germline V gene, CDR1 is KGHDR and CDR2 SFDVKD. Taken from cysteine to phenylalanine, the CDR3 has 16 residues. This entry keeps only the CDR3 DNA: 48 bases, framed from base 1. Germline trimming: 4 bases from V, 4 bases from J; junction bases outside gene matches: 8. To analyze paired alpha-beta TCRs of CD8+ T cells, the researchers used an expanded emulsion RT-PCR method with primers covering all TCR V genes. CD8+ T cells were isolated with a CD8 positive selection kit and were then incubated overnight in roughly 9.4 IU/mL IL-2 prior to emulsion RT-PCR. The receptor chain draws on TRBV24-1 and TRBJ2-2, and 7 junctional nucleotides match TRBD1. The receptor was isolated from a pool of human donors with breast cancer or a healthy control (not recorded which). The sample taken for sequencing was CD8+ T cells. This receptor has the CDR3 CATSERTGPSTGELFF. The DNA sequence is given as TGTGCCACCAGTGAGAGGACAGGCCCCTCCACCGGGGAGCTGTTTTTT.